One sample yielded the 8 T cell receptor beta chains listed below, sequenced in a study of CD8+CD57+ T cells in acquired aplastic anemia. Genomic DNA was employed as the template in profiling TCR beta VDJ and CDR3. Via MiXCR, TCRdb re-called the reads, giving one row per CDR3 protein. The sample shows about 160,000 distinct CDR3 sequences, roughly 48% of them seen only once. The sequenced patients had an expansion of CD8+CD57+ cells seen by flow cytometry. Sequencing was done on a sample of sorted CD4+, CD8+, or CD8+CD57+ T cells (not recorded which) from PBMCs. The receptors were sampled from a human donor with aplastic anemia.

The chain uses TRBV6-5 and TRBJ2-3, with TRBD2 as a possible D gene (5 bases). The germline V and J ends were trimmed by 0 bases and 0 bases, with 10 bases remaining between them. CDR3 size: 16 residues. The V gene's germline CDR1 is MNHEY and CDR2 SVGAGI. Here the CDR3 DNA reads TGTGCCAGCAGTTACTCGAGGGCAGCTAGCACAGATACGCAGTATTTT. The encoded protein is CASSYSRAASTDTQYF.

The chain carries TRBV10-3 and TRBJ1-2; tentative D call: TRBD1 (5 bases). Germline V CDR1 and CDR2: ENHRY, SYGVKD. The CDR3 runs 13 residues. The V and J ends lost 10 bases and 4 bases respectively, with 16 bases between them. The CDR3 DNA is TGTGCCAGCAGCCAGGGACGGTCCTATGGCTACACCTTC. It encodes CASSQGRSYGYTF.

The chain couples TRBV5-1 to TRBJ2-5; TRBD1 matches at 8 bases. Germline-derived CDR1 and CDR2 are SGHRS and YFSETQ. J gave up 2 bases and V 0 bases, and 6 bases lay outside the gene matches. The CDR3 runs 16 residues. DNA for the CDR3: TGCGCCAGCAGCTTGGAGTGGACAGGGCCTCAAGAGACCCAGTACTTC. Translated, it gives CASSLEWTGPQETQYF.

The chain couples TRBV2 to TRBJ2-7; 8 bases agree with TRBD1. There are 16 residues in the CDR3. Trimming removed 1 base from V and 3 bases from J; junction bases left unmatched: 8. The germline CDR1 and CDR2 sequences are SNHLY and FYNNEI. This CDR3 reads CASSEGPRTGLYEQYF. The CDR3 DNA is TGTGCCAGCAGTGAAGGACCCCGGACAGGGCTCTACGAGCAGTACTTC.

The V and J genes are TRBV7-2 and TRBJ2-3; D gene ambiguous. With 7 bases removed from V and 1 base from J, the gap between germline ends came to 9 bases. This CDR3 has 13 residues. Germline V gene data show CDR1 as SGHTA and CDR2 as FQGNSA. CDR3 loop: CASTLSGTDTQYF. The DNA of the CDR3 is TGTGCCAGCACCCTCTCTGGCACAGATACGCAGTATTTT.

V usage is TRBV7-6 and J usage is TRBJ1-3; 10 nucleotides align to TRBD1. The CDR3 length is 17 residues. Looked up from germline, CDR1 is SGHVS and CDR2 is FNYEAQ. V shed 5 bases, J shed 0 bases, and the junction held 7 bases outside the gene matches. The chain's CDR3 is CASSPGQGEASGNTIYF. For the CDR3, the DNA is TGTGCCAGCAGCCCCGGACAGGGGGAGGCCTCTGGAAACACCATATATTTT.

V and J are TRBV19 and TRBJ1-5, with D possibly being TRBD1 (6 bases). This CDR3 is built from 15 residues. Trimming removed 4 bases at V and 4 bases at J, with 14 bases between. Germline CDR1 is LNHDA and CDR2 is SQIVND (reference sequence). The CDR3 coding sequence is TGTGCCAGTAGTAAAATGACAGGACGAAATCAGCCCCAGCATTTT. Translation: CASSKMTGRNQPQHF.

This clonotype was detected once. The gene calls are TRBV7-3 and TRBJ2-7; TRBD2 is a possible D gene (5 bases). The CDR3 loop spans 15 amino acids. V was clipped by 8 bases and J by 0 bases, with 17 bases between them. CDR1 is SGHTA, CDR2 FQGTGA, per germline. The DNA for the CDR3 is TGTGCCAGCGGAGGTAGAGGGCGCTCCTCCTACGAGCAGTACTTC. It encodes CASGGRGRSSYEQYF.